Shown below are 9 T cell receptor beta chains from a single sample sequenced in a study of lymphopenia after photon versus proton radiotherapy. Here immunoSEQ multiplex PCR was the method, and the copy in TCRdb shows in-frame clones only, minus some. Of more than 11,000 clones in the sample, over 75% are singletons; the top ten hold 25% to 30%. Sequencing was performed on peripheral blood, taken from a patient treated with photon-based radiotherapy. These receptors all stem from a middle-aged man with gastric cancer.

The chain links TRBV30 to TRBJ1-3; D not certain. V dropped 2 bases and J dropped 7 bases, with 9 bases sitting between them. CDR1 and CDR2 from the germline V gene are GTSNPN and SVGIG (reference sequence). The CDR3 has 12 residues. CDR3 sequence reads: CAWSSSLNTIYF. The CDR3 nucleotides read TGTGCCTGGAGTAGTAGTCTTAACACCATATATTTT.

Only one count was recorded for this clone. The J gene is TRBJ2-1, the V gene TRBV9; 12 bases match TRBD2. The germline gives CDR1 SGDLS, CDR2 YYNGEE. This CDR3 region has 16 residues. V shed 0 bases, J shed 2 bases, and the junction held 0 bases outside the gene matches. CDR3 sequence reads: CASSVASGGAYNEQFF. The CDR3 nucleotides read TGTGCCAGCAGCGTAGCTAGCGGGGGGGCCTACAATGAGCAGTTCTTC.

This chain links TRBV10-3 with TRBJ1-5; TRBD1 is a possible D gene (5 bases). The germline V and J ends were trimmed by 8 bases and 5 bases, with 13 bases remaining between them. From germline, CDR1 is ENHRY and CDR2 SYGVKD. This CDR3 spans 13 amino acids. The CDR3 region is CAISPRDDQPQHF. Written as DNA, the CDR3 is TGTGCCATCTCCCCGCGGGACGATCAGCCCCAGCATTTT.

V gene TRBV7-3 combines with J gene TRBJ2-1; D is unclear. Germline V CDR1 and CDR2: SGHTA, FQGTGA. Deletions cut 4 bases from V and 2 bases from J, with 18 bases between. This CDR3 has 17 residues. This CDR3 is CASSSLTYTGPYNEQFF. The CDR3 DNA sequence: TGTGCCAGCAGCTCACTTACGTACACCGGGCCCTACAATGAGCAGTTCTTC.

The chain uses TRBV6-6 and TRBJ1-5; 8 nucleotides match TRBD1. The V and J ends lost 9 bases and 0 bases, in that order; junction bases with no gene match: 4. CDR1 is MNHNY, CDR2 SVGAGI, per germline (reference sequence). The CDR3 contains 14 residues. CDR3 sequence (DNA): TGTGCCAGTGGACAGGGAGGTAGCAATCAGCCCCAGCATTTT. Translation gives CASGQGGSNQPQHF.

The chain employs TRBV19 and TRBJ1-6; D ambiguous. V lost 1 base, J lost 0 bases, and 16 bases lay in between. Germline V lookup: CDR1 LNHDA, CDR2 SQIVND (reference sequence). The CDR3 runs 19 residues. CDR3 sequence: CASSIVLTSGSSYNSPLHF. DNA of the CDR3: TGTGCCAGTAGTATAGTCCTAACTTCCGGAAGCTCCTATAATTCACCCCTCCACTTT.

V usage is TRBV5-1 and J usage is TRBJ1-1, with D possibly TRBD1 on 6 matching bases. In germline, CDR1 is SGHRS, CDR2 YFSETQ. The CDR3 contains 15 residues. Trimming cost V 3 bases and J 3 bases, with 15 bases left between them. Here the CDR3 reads CASSSMGGPDTEAFF. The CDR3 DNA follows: TGCGCCAGCAGCTCCATGGGGGGCCCGGACACTGAAGCTTTCTTT.

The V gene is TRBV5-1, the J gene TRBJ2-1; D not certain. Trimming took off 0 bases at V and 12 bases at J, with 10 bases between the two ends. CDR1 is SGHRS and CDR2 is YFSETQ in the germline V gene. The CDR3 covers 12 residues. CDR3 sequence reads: CASSLGGVGQFF. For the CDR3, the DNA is TGCGCCAGCAGCTTGGGTGGTGTAGGGCAGTTCTTC.

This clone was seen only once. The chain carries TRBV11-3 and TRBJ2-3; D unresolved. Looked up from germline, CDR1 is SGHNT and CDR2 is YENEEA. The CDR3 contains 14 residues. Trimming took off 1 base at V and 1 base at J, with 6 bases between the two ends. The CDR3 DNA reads TGTGCCAGCAGCTTAGCGGATGGCACAGATACGCAGTATTTT. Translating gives CASSLADGTDTQYF.